The 21 T cell receptor beta chains below all came from one sample that was sequenced in a study of immunodeficiency. Generated by immunoSEQ multiplex PCR, the TCRdb table keeps only in-frame clones and is missing some. The sample records fewer than 950 clones, 90% being singletons. Material for sequencing was CD4+ T cells from blood. The source of these receptors is a human donor in good health.

This chain uses TRBV5-1 with TRBJ1-6; 9 bases are shared with TRBD1. Trimming took 4 bases from V and 9 from J; bases not matched to a gene: 5. The CDR3 runs 14 residues. Germline V lookup: CDR1 SGHRS, CDR2 YFSETQ. The CDR3 sequence: CASSGDRAGSPLHF. The CDR3, as DNA: TGCGCCAGCAGCGGGGACAGGGCGGGTTCACCCCTCCACTTT.

The genes are TRBV6-5 and TRBJ1-5, with a possible D match to TRBD1 (5 bases). Germline loops: CDR1 MNHEY, CDR2 SVGAGI. V was trimmed by 5 bases and J by 0 bases, leaving 11 bases between them. The CDR3 contains 15 residues. The CDR3 DNA reads TGTGCCAGCAGTACCTACGGGGGTAGCAATCAGCCCCAGCATTTT. Its protein product is CASSTYGGSNQPQHF.

This chain links TRBV5-1 with TRBJ1-2, with TRBD1 matching over 8 bases. The V segment lost 4 bases and the J segment 8 bases; nucleotides outside the gene matches: 13. The length of the CDR3 is 15 residues. Germline loops: CDR1 SGHRS, CDR2 YFSETQ. This CDR3 is CASSRGGQGMIGYTF. The CDR3 bases are TGCGCCAGCAGCCGAGGAGGACAGGGAATGATCGGCTACACCTTC.

V usage is TRBV12-3 or TRBV12-4 and J usage is TRBJ2-3; D call uncertain. The CDR3 totals 11 residues. V was pared by 3 bases and J by 5 bases, with 3 bases between. The CDR3 loop is CASSFVDTQYF. Here the CDR3 DNA reads TGTGCCAGCAGTTTTGTAGATACGCAGTATTTT.

The chain recombines TRBV19 with TRBJ2-4, with TRBD1 identical over 12 bases. CDR1 LNHDA and CDR2 SQIVND come from the germline V gene (reference sequence). The CDR3 runs to 20 residues. V was pared by 2 bases and J by 0 bases, with 11 bases of the junction left unmatched. In nucleotides, the CDR3 is TGTGCCAGTAGTATACCCCGGGGGGACAGGGGGCACCTAGCCAAAAACATTCAGTACTTC. This codes for CASSIPRGDRGHLAKNIQYF.

This clone is a singleton in its sample. This chain links TRBV7-9 with TRBJ2-5; D unclear. CDR1 and CDR2 from the germline V gene are SEHNR and FQNEAQ (reference sequence). V was clipped by 6 bases and J by 4 bases, with 24 bases between them. This CDR3 is built from 17 residues. The CDR3 DNA sequence: TGTGCCAGCAGATCAACCCAGGCAGGCGTTTGGCGAGAGACCCAGTACTTC. It codes for CASRSTQAGVWRETQYF.

The V and J genes are TRBV15 and TRBJ2-5; D unresolved. V lost 1 base, J lost 4 bases, and 1 base lay in between. This CDR3 comprises 11 residues. CDR1 and CDR2 from the germline V gene are LNHNV and YYDKDF (reference sequence). The CDR3 DNA reads as TGTGCCACCAGCAGAGCAGAGACCCAGTACTTC. This gives the protein CATSRAETQYF.

The chain has TRBV9 and TRBJ1-1, with TRBD1 as a possible D gene (5 bases). Germline-derived CDR1 and CDR2 are SGDLS and YYNGEE. Between the trimmed V and J ends, which lost 3 bases and 0 bases, there was a span of 12 bases. The CDR3 loop spans 15 amino acids. CDR3 protein: CASSADQGMNTEAFF. DNA for the CDR3: TGTGCCAGCAGCGCAGATCAGGGCATGAACACTGAAGCTTTCTTT.

This rearrangement joins TRBV6-1 to TRBJ2-7; perhaps TRBD2 as D (6 bases). Between the trimmed V and J ends, which lost 2 bases and 5 bases, there was a span of 7 bases. The germline CDR1 and CDR2 sequences are MNHNS and SASEGT. The CDR3 is 12 amino acids. The CDR3 region has the DNA TGTGCCAGCAGTGAAAGGAGGGACGAGCAGTACTTC. Protein: CASSERRDEQYF.

V usage is TRBV5-8 and J usage is TRBJ1-5; D gene unclear. Germline V gene sequence: CDR1 SGHTS, CDR2 YDEGEE. The CDR3 runs to 15 residues. Trimming removed 2 bases at V and 1 base at J, with 10 bases between. The CDR3 reads CASSFGRISNQPQHF. The CDR3 coding sequence is TGTGCCAGCAGCTTTGGTAGGATAAGCAATCAGCCCCAGCATTTT.

CDR3: CSVYGQGDYGYTF. The DNA for the CDR3 is TGCAGCGTATATGGACAGGGCGACTATGGCTACACCTTC. The V call is TRBV29-1, the J call TRBJ1-2, with 8 bases aligning to TRBD1. CDR3 size: 13 residues. Trimming cost V 6 bases and J 3 bases; bases outside gene matches: 6. CDR1 SQVTM and CDR2 ANQGSEA come from the germline V gene.

This clone was picked up a small number of times. The chain has TRBV7-8 and TRBJ1-1; perhaps TRBD1 as D (5 bases). The V end was cut by 0 bases, the J end by 4 bases, with 12 bases between. Germline CDR1 and CDR2: SGHVS and FQNEAQ. The CDR3 loop spans 15 amino acids. This CDR3 is CASSLASFGGTEAFF. The CDR3 region has the DNA TGTGCCAGCAGCTTAGCGTCGTTTGGGGGCACTGAAGCTTTCTTT. Complete variable domain (other parts from reference TRBV7-8 and TRBJ1-1): GAGVSQSPRYKVAKRGQDVALRCDPISGHVSLFWYQQALGQGPEFLTYFQNEAQLDKSGLPSDRFFAERPEGSVSTLKIQRTQQEDSAVYLCASSLASFGGTEAFFGQGTRLTVV.

This CDR3 reads CASSFGQGAGTGELFF. The CDR3 DNA follows: TGTGCCAGCAGCTTCGGACAGGGGGCGGGCACCGGGGAGCTGTTTTTT. The genes are TRBV11-1 and TRBJ2-2, with TRBD1 matching over 11 bases. The ends lost 3 bases at V and 4 bases at J; junction bases unmatched: 4. The CDR3 is 16 residues long. Germline CDR1 and CDR2: SGHAT and FQDESV (reference sequence).

The V call is TRBV24-1, the J call TRBJ2-5, with 7 positions matching TRBD1. CDR1 is KGHDR, CDR2 SFDVKD, per germline. The CDR3 is 15 amino acids. The junction had 7 bases not matched to a gene; V was cut back by 6 bases and J by 1 base. The CDR3 sequence: CATSLTRDSQETQYF. CDR3 nucleotides: TGTGCCACCAGTTTGACCCGGGACAGCCAAGAGACCCAGTACTTC.

CDR3 in amino acids: CASRETGMNTEAFF. CDR3 sequence (DNA): TGTGCCAGCAGAGAGACAGGTATGAACACTGAAGCTTTCTTT. The J gene is TRBJ1-1, the V gene TRBV6-5, with D possibly TRBD1 on 6 matching bases. V was shortened by 6 bases and J by 0 bases, with 11 bases between the two germline ends. CDR1 and CDR2 from the germline V gene are MNHEY and SVGAGI. The CDR3 has 14 amino acids.

This clone has a single count. The chain employs TRBV23-1 and TRBJ2-7; D is perhaps TRBD1 (6 bases). TRBV23-1 is an ORF for which the function is uncertain. With 2 bases removed from V and 0 bases from J, the gap between germline ends came to 11 bases. There are 15 residues in the CDR3. CDR3 protein: CASSQRTVSSYEQYF. CDR3 DNA: TGCGCCAGCAGTCAAAGGACAGTGAGCTCCTACGAGCAGTACTTC.

This clone was counted a single time. This chain links TRBV9 with TRBJ2-6; D perhaps matches TRBD1 (6 bases). Per germline, CDR1 SGDLS and CDR2 YYNGEE. The CDR3 covers 18 residues. The V end was cut by 0 bases, the J end by 0 bases, with 13 bases between. The CDR3 DNA sequence: TGTGCCAGCAGCGTAGTGTCAGGGGCGAACTCTGGGGCCAACGTCCTGACTTTC. Translating gives CASSVVSGANSGANVLTF. Together with reference TRBV9 and TRBJ2-6, the CDR3 gives the full variable domain: DSGVTQTPKHLITATGQRVTLRCSPRSGDLSVYWYQQSLDQGLQFLIQYYNGEERAKGNILERFSAQQFPDLHSELNLSSLELGDSALYFCASSVVSGANSGANVLTFGAGSRLTVL.

This chain joins TRBV7-2 and TRBJ1-2; D might be TRBD1 (6 bases). This CDR3 has 15 amino acids. In germline, CDR1 is SGHTA, CDR2 FQGNSA. V lost 5 bases and J lost 3, with 16 bases in between. CDR3 residues: CASSPRTVSDYGYTF. CDR3 in DNA: TGTGCCAGCAGCCCCCGGACAGTATCAGACTATGGCTACACCTTC.

V is TRBV18 and J is TRBJ2-6; D is unclear. V lost 3 bases and J 1 base, leaving 16 bases between the germline ends. The CDR3 length is 18 residues. Germline loops: CDR1 KGHSH, CDR2 LQKENI. CDR3 loop: CASSPLLGRKSGANVLTF. For the CDR3, the DNA is TGTGCCAGCTCACCCCTGTTGGGCAGAAAGTCTGGGGCCAACGTCCTGACTTTC.

The V gene is TRBV5-5, the J gene TRBJ2-3, with 7 bases fitting TRBD1. V dropped 5 bases and J dropped 6; count of bases not matched to a gene: 9. The CDR3 contains 14 residues. Per germline, CDR1 SGHKS and CDR2 YYEKEE (reference sequence). The CDR3 spells CASRARQGGDTQYF. In DNA, the CDR3 is TGTGCCAGCAGGGCGAGACAGGGCGGGGATACGCAGTATTTT.

The V gene is TRBV5-1, the J gene TRBJ1-1; D not resolved. CDR3 length equals 17 residues. The germline V and J ends were trimmed by 1 base and 1 base, with 17 bases remaining between them. Germline-derived CDR1 and CDR2 are SGHRS and YFSETQ. The CDR3 region is CASSLIQTRTGNTEAFF. Written as DNA, the CDR3 is TGCGCCAGCAGCTTGATTCAGACTCGGACGGGGAACACTGAAGCTTTCTTT.